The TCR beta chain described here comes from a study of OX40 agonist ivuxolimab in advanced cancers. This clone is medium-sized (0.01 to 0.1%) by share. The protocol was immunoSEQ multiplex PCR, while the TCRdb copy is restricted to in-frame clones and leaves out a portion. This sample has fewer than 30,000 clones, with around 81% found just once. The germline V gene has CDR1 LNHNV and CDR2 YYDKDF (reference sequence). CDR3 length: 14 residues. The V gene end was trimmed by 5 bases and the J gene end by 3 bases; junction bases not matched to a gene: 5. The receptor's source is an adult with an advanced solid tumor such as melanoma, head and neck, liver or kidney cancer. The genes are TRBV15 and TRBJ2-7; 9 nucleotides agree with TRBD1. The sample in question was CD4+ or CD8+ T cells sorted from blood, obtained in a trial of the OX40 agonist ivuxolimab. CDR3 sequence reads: CATSGGQGFYEQYF. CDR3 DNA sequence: TGTGCCACCAGCGGGGGACAGGGTTTCTACGAGCAGTACTTC.